The 21 T cell receptor beta chains below all came from one sample that was sequenced in a study of cytomegalovirus exposure and HLA in healthy donors. PCR involved 60 Vbeta and 13 Jbeta primers. Assay used: immunoSEQ multiplex PCR; TCRdb lists only in-frame clones, some missing. The sample shows about 110,000 clones, under 70% of them seen only once. The sequencing sample was made of PBMCs. The receptors derive from a man younger than 35 in good health and CMV-seropositive.

The chain employs TRBV27 and TRBJ1-2; 8 nucleotides match TRBD1. Germline CDR1 MNHEY, CDR2 SMNVEV (reference sequence). J was trimmed by 7 bases and V by 5 bases; bases with no gene match: 12. The CDR3 sequence is 15 residues long. The CDR3 protein is CASSHSLAGGRGYTF. The CDR3 nucleotides read TGTGCCAGCAGTCACTCTCTCGCAGGGGGCCGTGGCTACACCTTC.

The V and J genes are TRBV7-9 and TRBJ2-1; a possible D gene is TRBD2 (5 bases). CDR1 SEHNR and CDR2 FQNEAQ come from the germline V gene (reference sequence). The CDR3 length is 15 residues. With 3 bases removed from V and 2 bases from J, the gap between germline ends came to 11 bases. The CDR3 nucleotides are TGTGCCAGCAGCTTTTATCCGGGAACCTACAATGAGCAGTTCTTC. It yields the protein CASSFYPGTYNEQFF.

This chain uses TRBV5-1 with TRBJ1-2; a weak D match, TRBD1 (6 bases). The V and J ends lost 4 bases and 8 bases respectively, with 15 bases between them. In germline, CDR1 is SGHRS, CDR2 YFSETQ. The CDR3 runs 13 residues. DNA for the CDR3: TGCGCCAGCAGCCGGGAACAGGGTTTGGGCTACACCTTC. It translates to CASSREQGLGYTF.

J is TRBJ1-2 and V is TRBV5-4; no clear D. Germline loops: CDR1 SGHNT, CDR2 YYREEE (reference sequence). The CDR3 has 15 amino acids. The V end was cut by 0 bases, the J end by 6 bases, with 15 bases between. CDR3 residues: CASSLGAGRDNGYTF. The CDR3 DNA is TGTGCCAGCAGCTTGGGGGCAGGCCGAGATAATGGCTACACCTTC. Full variable domain (outside the CDR3, taken from reference TRBV5-4 and TRBJ1-2): ETGVTQSPTHLIKTRGQQVTLRCSSQSGHNTVSWYQQALGQGPQFIFQYYREEENGRGNFPPRFSGLQFPNYSSELNVNALELDDSALYLCASSLGAGRDNGYTFGSGTRLTVV.

There are a few counts of this clone. The V call is TRBV11-3, the J call TRBJ1-6, with a tentative D call TRBD1 (6 bases). The V gene lost 1 base and the J gene lost 5 bases, with 12 bases spanning the gap. The CDR3 totals 16 residues. Germline CDR1 SGHNT, CDR2 YENEEA. As DNA, the CDR3 is TGTGCCAGCAGCTTAGGGCTCACAGGGAATAATTCACCCCTCCACTTT. It specifies CASSLGLTGNNSPLHF.

The V call is TRBV12-2, the J call TRBJ1-2; the table assigns TRBD1, which was not confirmed against the DNA. TRBV12-2 is flagged as a pseudogene. This CDR3 is 17 amino acids long. For the CDR3, the DNA is TGTGCAAGTCGCTTAGCTAACCATCGACAGGGTCTCTATGGCTACACCTTC. Translated: CASRLANHRQGLYGYTF.

This chain joins TRBV5-4 and TRBJ2-7; TRBD1 aligns across 7 bases. Trimming at V came to 0 bases and at J to 2 bases, leaving 2 bases not matched to a gene. The CDR3 totals 14 residues. Germline CDR1 is SGHNT and CDR2 is YYREEE (reference sequence). The CDR3 reads CASSLGGQTYEQYF. The CDR3 DNA follows: TGTGCCAGCAGCTTGGGGGGACAGACCTACGAGCAGTACTTC.

This chain uses TRBV10-1 with TRBJ1-1, with D possibly TRBD1 on 6 matching bases. The length of the CDR3 is 14 residues. V was pared by 2 bases and J by 1 base, with 8 bases between. The germline V gene encodes CDR1 WNHNN and CDR2 SYGVQD (reference sequence). The CDR3 loop is CASSERTANTEAFF. In DNA, the CDR3 is TGCGCCAGCAGTGAGAGGACAGCGAACACTGAAGCTTTCTTT.

The gene calls are TRBV5-1 and TRBJ2-5; 13 bases fit TRBD2. There are 18 residues in the CDR3. With V trimmed by 4 bases and J by 1 base, 10 bases remained unmatched. Germline lookup yields CDR1 SGHRS and CDR2 YFSETQ. The CDR3 nucleotides read TGCGCCAGCAGCCCCCGACTAGCGGGGGGTACCCCCCAAGAGACCCAGTACTTC. Encoded protein: CASSPRLAGGTPQETQYF.

The chain recombines TRBV11-2 with TRBJ2-1; D gene uncertain. Trimming took 1 base from V and 0 from J, leaving 10 bases between them. The CDR3 extends over 16 amino acids. The germline V gene has CDR1 SGHAT and CDR2 FQNNGV. CDR3 in DNA: TGTGCCAGCAGCTTAGTGCTATACAGCTCCTACAATGAGCAGTTCTTC. Its translation: CASSLVLYSSYNEQFF. Supplemented by reference TRBV11-2 and TRBJ2-1, the full variable domain reads EAGVAQSPRYKIIEKRQSVAFWCNPISGHATLYWYQQILGQGPKLLIQFQNNGVVDDSQLPKDRFSAERLKGVDSTLKIQPAKLEDSAVYLCASSLVLYSSYNEQFFGPGTRLTVL.

The J gene is TRBJ2-7, the V gene TRBV5-5; the match to TRBD2 covers 7 bases. V shed 4 bases, J shed 4 bases, and the junction held 17 bases outside the gene matches. The CDR3 is 17 residues long. CDR1 is SGHKS, CDR2 YYEKEE, per germline (reference sequence). The chain's CDR3 is CASSRWVLGSGGYEQYF. The CDR3 DNA follows: TGTGCCAGCAGCCGTTGGGTTCTCGGCTCCGGGGGGTACGAGCAGTACTTC.

The rearrangement uses TRBV19 and TRBJ1-1; 10 bases fit TRBD1. The J segment lost 5 bases and the V segment lost 8 bases, leaving 14 bases of the junction unmatched. Germline CDR1 is LNHDA and CDR2 is SQIVND (reference sequence). The length of the CDR3 is 16 residues. CDR3 loop: CASVRQGAWDFTEAFF. The CDR3 DNA is TGTGCCAGTGTAAGACAGGGGGCATGGGATTTTACTGAAGCTTTCTTT.

This chain uses TRBV9 with TRBJ1-4; D uncertain. V was trimmed by 3 bases and J by 3 bases, leaving 9 bases between them. CDR1 is SGDLS and CDR2 is YYNGEE in the germline V gene. This CDR3 comprises 14 residues. The DNA for the CDR3 is TGTGCCAGCAGCGAAAACGCGGCTAATGAAAAACTGTTTTTT. Amino acid sequence: CASSENAANEKLFF.

This clone was counted many times. The rearrangement joins TRBV2 to TRBJ1-5, with D maybe TRBD1 (6 bases). The germline gives CDR1 SNHLY, CDR2 FYNNEI. The V end was cut by 8 bases, the J end by 1 base, with 9 bases between. The CDR3 covers 13 residues. The CDR3 coding sequence is TGTGCCAGCGGGGGCGGCAGCAATCAGCCCCAGCATTTT. Residues: CASGGGSNQPQHF.

The chain carries TRBV10-1 and TRBJ2-5, with TRBD2 matching 11 bases. Germline assignment: CDR1 WNHNN and CDR2 SYGVQD (reference sequence). J was trimmed by 5 bases and V by 2 bases; bases with no gene match: 7. CDR3 length: 16 amino acids. In nucleotides, the CDR3 is TGCGCCAGCAGTGAGACTAGCGGGGGCCGTCGGGAGACCCAGTACTTC. Translating it yields CASSETSGGRRETQYF.

The V gene is TRBV5-1, the J gene TRBJ2-3; 7 positions agree with TRBD2. The germline V gene encodes CDR1 SGHRS and CDR2 YFSETQ. Trimming removed 3 bases from V and 6 bases from J; junction bases left unmatched: 13. CDR3 length: 16 amino acids. Here the CDR3 reads CASSYLSGNQGDTQYF. CDR3 coding DNA: TGCGCCAGCAGCTATTTGAGCGGGAACCAAGGGGATACGCAGTATTTT. The entire variable domain, with the rest obtained from reference TRBV5-1 and TRBJ2-3, is as follows: KAGVTQTPRYLIKTRGQQVTLSCSPISGHRSVSWYQQTPGQGLQFLFEYFSETQRNKGNFPGRFSGRQFSNSRSEMNVSTLELGDSALYLCASSYLSGNQGDTQYFGPGTRLTVL.

The sample holds many counts of this clone. The CDR3 here is CASSQDRNTEAFF. The CDR3 DNA follows: TGTGCCAGCAGCCAAGATAGGAACACTGAAGCTTTCTTT. The genes are TRBV4-2 and TRBJ1-1; D not resolved. The germline CDR1 and CDR2 sequences are LGHNA and YNFKEQ. Trimming stripped 0 bases from V and 1 base from J, with 3 bases between. This CDR3 region has 13 residues.

The rearrangement uses TRBV7-9 and TRBJ1-2; 7 positions match TRBD1. CDR1 is SEHNR and CDR2 is FQNEAQ in the germline V gene (reference sequence). V was clipped by 5 bases and J by 4 bases; unmatched bases: 10. The CDR3 is made up of 15 amino acids. As DNA, the CDR3 is TGTGCCAGCAGCCCGCGGGACAGTGAGGCCTATGGCTACACCTTC. It specifies CASSPRDSEAYGYTF.

The sample holds a few counts of this clone. The chain couples TRBV2 to TRBJ2-7; 7 nucleotides line up with TRBD1. The V and J ends lost 5 bases and 5 bases, in that order; junction bases with no gene match: 3. This CDR3 comprises 12 residues. CDR1 SNHLY and CDR2 FYNNEI come from the germline V gene. CDR3 bases: TGTGCCAGCAGTTTACAGGGGCACGAGCAGTACTTC. Amino acids: CASSLQGHEQYF.

The chain employs TRBV10-2 and TRBJ2-1; D unclear. The CDR3 spans 10 residues. Per the germline V gene, CDR1 is WSHSY and CDR2 is SAAADI. V lost 6 bases to trimming and J lost 10 bases, with 7 bases between them. In nucleotides, the CDR3 is TGCGCCAGCAGCCACATAGAGCAGTTCTTC. Its translation: CASSHIEQFF.

This clone was counted between two and nine times. The chain combines TRBV6-5 with TRBJ1-6; D gene ambiguous. The germline V gene has CDR1 MNHEY and CDR2 SVGAGI. The CDR3 contains 14 residues. The V gene lost 6 bases and the J gene lost 4 bases, with 10 bases spanning the gap. CDR3 coding DNA: TGTGCCAGCAGGGTCGATAGATATAATTCACCCCTCCACTTT. Amino acid sequence: CASRVDRYNSPLHF.